This TCR beta chain was sequenced during a study of blood T cell repertoires in COVID-19. The wider study: T cells, B-cell-depleted T cells, or PBMCs provided the cDNA or gDNA that served as material.

Study processing details: How many nucleated cells were present was estimated from reference gene primer amplification. Assay used: immunoSEQ multiplex PCR; TCRdb lists only in-frame clones, some missing. V, J and clone size derive from that table, while D and trimming were established from the DNA sequence. This table has roughly 250,000 clones, 85% to 90% appearing once. Participant-reported clinical history was the basis for cohort assignment. Cohort 3 donors counted as recovered after two negative PCRs, clearance, or resolved symptoms. V was pared by 5 bases and J by 1 base, with 1 base of the junction left unmatched. Germline V CDR1 and CDR2: SGHKS, YYEKEE (reference sequence). The CDR3 consists of 15 residues.

Sequencing input: PBMCs or T cells enriched from blood (not recorded which). The chain is built from TRBV5-5 and TRBJ2-2; 11 bases fit TRBD2. This clonotype was sampled from a woman aged 45-60 years who had recovered from COVID-19. The CDR3 coding sequence is TGTGCCAGCAGGGGGACTAGCGGGAACACCGGGGAGCTGTTTTTT. Encoded protein: CASRGTSGNTGELFF. Variable domain in full (rest from reference TRBV5-5 and TRBJ2-2): DAGVTQSPTHLIKTRGQQVTLRCSPISGHKSVSWYQQVLGQGPQFIFQYYEKEERGRGNFPDRFSARQFPNYSSELNVNALLLGDSALYLCASRGTSGNTGELFFGEGSRLTVL.